This is a list of T cell receptor beta chains from one sample in a study of T cell responses to AZD1222 COVID-19 vaccine. Some clones are missing from TCRdb's copy, which holds only in-frame ones; the method was immunoSEQ multiplex PCR. The sample lists 100,000 or so clones; 90% were seen once. The source material was peripheral blood, sampled on day 0 of AZD1222 vaccination. The receptors derive from an adult in good health. CDR3s include the opening cysteine and the closing phenylalanine or tryptophan. The D gene is left open where the match is weak. The size of a clone is reported for some rows only, either as once, few or many, or as a class for expanded clones.

v_gene	d_gene	abundance	j_gene	CDR3nt	CDR3aa
TRBV5-5	.	few	TRBJ1-1	TGTGCCAGCAGCCCGGGGGACGTGCCGATAAAAGGCTTT	CASSPGDVPIKGF
TRBV6-5	.	.	TRBJ1-5	TGTGCCAGCAGTTGGGACATTAATCAGCCCCAGCATTTT	CASSWDINQPQHF
TRBV5-6	.	.	TRBJ1-1	TGTGCCAGCAGCTTGGCAGGCAGGGACACTGAAGCTTTCTTT	CASSLAGRDTEAFF
TRBV7-9	TRBD1	.	TRBJ2-5	TGTGCCAGCAGCAAGTCGGTCCAGGGGGCAGGGACCCAGTACTTC	CASSKSVQGAGTQYF
TRBV6-1	TRBD2	.	TRBJ2-7	TGTGCCAGCAGTGAAGGACTAGCGTCCTACGAGCAGTACTTC	CASSEGLASYEQYF
TRBV24-1	TRBD1	.	TRBJ1-4	TGTGCCACGAGTCCCGGGACAGGGGGGATTGAAAAACTGTTTTTT	CATSPGTGGIEKLFF
TRBV4-2	.	.	TRBJ1-1	TGTGCCAGCAGCCAGGCACTTAGGTGGCGAGGGACGAACACTGAAGCTTTCTTT	CASSQALRWRGTNTEAFF
TRBV21-1	.	.	TRBJ2-7	TGTGCCAGCAGCCCCCCGGGACAGGTAAGTTCCTACGAGCAGTACTTC	CASSPPGQVSSYEQYF
TRBV6-5	.	.	TRBJ2-7	TGTGCCAGCAACAGGGCCCGTCTCTCCTACGAGCAGTACTTC	CASNRARLSYEQYF
TRBV28	TRBD1	.	TRBJ1-5	TGTGCCAGCAGTAAGCTTGAGGCCGGGACAGGGGGCAGGCAGCCCCAGCATTTT	CASSKLEAGTGGRQPQHF
TRBV10-3	.	.	TRBJ2-1	TGTGCCATCAGTGAGCCGGGGAATGAGCAGTTCTTC	CAISEPGNEQFF
TRBV19	.	once	TRBJ1-1	TGTGCCAGTAGTAGCATAGGGGCATGGAACACTGAAGCTTTCTTT	CASSSIGAWNTEAFF
TRBV4-1	TRBD1	.	TRBJ1-2	TGCGCCAGCAGCCTACGGACAGGGGACTTCTATGGCTACACCTTC	CASSLRTGDFYGYTF
TRBV5-6	.	.	TRBJ2-7	TGTGCCAGCAGCCGTCCCGCAGGGGAGCAGTACTTC	CASSRPAGEQYF
TRBV6-5	TRBD1	.	TRBJ1-1	TGTGCCAGCAGTTACTCGAGGCAGGGGGCTAGTGAAGCTTTCTTT	CASSYSRQGASEAFF
TRBV5-1	TRBD1	once	TRBJ1-2	TGCGCCAGCAGCTTGGCCCGGGACAGAAACTATGGCTACACCTTC	CASSLARDRNYGYTF